This T cell receptor (beta chain) comes out of a study of regulatory T cells in long-lasting Graves disease. Study-wide background: In persistent Graves' disease, antithyroid drugs had been taken for over 5 years and TSH receptor antibodies stayed positive.

Whole-study results and caveats: New patients shared fewer public clonotypes (about 1,000) than persistent patients did (roughly 2,700). Among samples with persistent disease, TRBV28, TRBJ1-2 and TRBJ2-5 were favored.

Details on this clonotype: Its cognate antigen is unknown.

V was pared by 3 bases and J by 0 bases, with 5 bases of the junction left unmatched. The CDR3 totals 16 residues. Germline lookup yields CDR1 SGHRS and CDR2 YFSETQ. Time point noted: persistent/refractory GD, antithyroid drugs over 5 years with positive TRAb. There was RNA extracted from PBMCs, and the TCR library was made from it. CDR3-region Arm-PCR and iRepertoire HTBI primers produced the TCR beta libraries. MiXCR, applied by TCRdb to the multiplex PCR reads, yields one record per CDR3 protein. The repertoire holds around 430,000 distinct CDR3 sequences, with roughly 23% as singletons. This sequence was found in a female donor with Graves disease. The V gene is TRBV5-1, the J gene TRBJ2-2, with 7 bases identical to TRBD1. The material sequenced was peripheral blood mononuclear cells (PBMCs), taken when the disease was refractory, from a patient treated with antithyroid drugs. The CDR3 region is CASSSDRPTNTGELFF. The CDR3 DNA is TGCGCCAGCAGCTCGGACAGGCCGACGAACACCGGGGAGCTGTTTTTT.